These T cell receptor beta chains were read from a single sample in a study of shared clonotypes between healthy human individuals. Some clones are missing from TCRdb's copy, which holds only in-frame ones; the method was immunoSEQ multiplex PCR. The repertoire holds 2.3 million or so clones, with approximately 95% as singletons. Sequencing was done on a sample of naive CD4+ T cells from PBMCs. These receptors were collected from a man aged 18 to 30 in good health. Some clones in this sample may be carry-over from other donors' samples. Each CDR3 is given with its conserved first and last residue. The order of the fields is D gene, clone size, J gene, V gene, CDR3 protein, CDR3 DNA. A D gene is named only where the DNA matches it firmly. Clone sizes are given selectively: once, few, many, or a class where the clone is expanded.

D: TRBD1
size: NA
J: TRBJ2-1
V: TRBV6-6
CDR3: CASSRDSYNEQFF
DNA: TGTGCCAGCAGCCGGGACAGCTACAATGAGCAGTTCTTC

D: NA
size: few
J: TRBJ1-1
V: TRBV4-1
CDR3: CASSLSSGTNTEAFF
DNA: TGCGCCAGCAGCCTTTCGAGCGGGACGAACACTGAAGCTTTCTTT

D: TRBD1
size: NA
J: TRBJ2-5
V: TRBV25-1
CDR3: CASREVLGTVGETQYF
DNA: TGTGCCAGCAGGGAGGTACTGGGGACAGTTGGGGAGACCCAGTACTTC

D: NA
size: NA
J: TRBJ2-7
V: TRBV5-4
CDR3: CASSLQGNPPYEQYF
DNA: TGTGCCAGCAGCTTGCAAGGGAACCCCCCTTACGAGCAGTACTTC

D: NA
size: NA
J: TRBJ2-2
V: TRBV9
CDR3: CASSVHPIGTLNTGELFF
DNA: TGTGCCAGCAGCGTCCACCCCATTGGGACACTTAACACCGGGGAGCTGTTTTTT

D: TRBD1
size: NA
J: TRBJ1-1
V: TRBV7-3
CDR3: CASSLQGGITEAFF
DNA: TGTGCCAGCAGCCTCCAGGGGGGGATCACTGAAGCTTTCTTT

D: TRBD1
size: NA
J: TRBJ2-7
V: TRBV28
CDR3: CASSGQGTYEQYF
DNA: TGTGCCAGCAGCGGACAGGGGACATACGAGCAGTACTTC

D: NA
size: NA
J: TRBJ2-2
V: TRBV5-6
CDR3: CASSLGATSDTGELFF
DNA: TGTGCCAGCAGCTTGGGGGCCACTAGTGACACCGGGGAGCTGTTTTTT

D: TRBD2
size: NA
J: TRBJ2-1
V: TRBV6-6
CDR3: CASSQRGLAIYEQFF
DNA: TGTGCCAGCAGCCAGAGGGGACTAGCGATATATGAGCAGTTCTTC

D: TRBD2
size: NA
J: TRBJ2-1
V: TRBV5-1
CDR3: CASSFLAGVTSEQFF
DNA: TGCGCCAGCAGCTTCCTAGCGGGAGTAACCAGTGAGCAGTTCTTC

D: NA
size: NA
J: TRBJ2-3
V: TRBV7-3
CDR3: CASTFRGGTDTQYF
DNA: TGTGCCAGCACCTTCAGGGGTGGCACAGATACGCAGTATTTT

D: TRBD1
size: NA
J: TRBJ2-1
V: TRBV15
CDR3: CATSRDPFGQGADEQFF
DNA: TGTGCCACCAGCAGAGATCCCTTTGGGCAGGGGGCTGATGAGCAGTTCTTC

D: NA
size: NA
J: TRBJ1-3
V: TRBV11-3
CDR3: CASSATSSGNTIYF
DNA: TGTGCCAGCAGCGCAACCTCCTCTGGAAACACCATATATTTT

D: NA
size: NA
J: TRBJ2-1
V: TRBV6-4
CDR3: CASRKEGSYNEQFF
DNA: TGTGCCAGCAGGAAAGAGGGCTCCTACAATGAGCAGTTCTTC

D: NA
size: NA
J: TRBJ1-5
V: TRBV7-2
CDR3: CASSLSHRGQPQHF
DNA: TGTGCCAGCAGCTTATCCCATAGGGGTCAGCCCCAGCATTTT

D: NA
size: NA
J: TRBJ2-7
V: TRBV10-1
CDR3: CASSDGSPGTSEQYF
DNA: TGCGCCAGCAGTGATGGGTCGCCGGGGACGTCCGAGCAGTACTTC

D: NA
size: NA
J: TRBJ2-2
V: TRBV2
CDR3: CASSRTGELFF
DNA: TGTGCCAGCAGCCGAACCGGGGAGCTGTTTTTT